The next 27 T cell receptor beta chains were all read from a single sample in a study of shared clonotypes between healthy human individuals. Sequenced by immunoSEQ multiplex PCR; TCRdb stores in-frame clones only, minus some. The sample records some 2.1 million clones, 85% to 95% being singletons. The sample consisted of naive CD4+ T cells sorted from blood. The subset here: CD45RA+ positively selected. These receptors all stem from a man between 18 and 35 years old in good health.

The chain combines TRBV7-8 with TRBJ2-2, with no clear D. The CDR3 is 14 amino acids. V lost 2 bases and J 5 bases, leaving 9 bases between the germline ends. Germline V gene data show CDR1 as SGHVS and CDR2 as FQNEAQ. CDR3 sequence: CASSLQALTGELFF. Here the CDR3 DNA reads TGTGCCAGCAGCTTACAAGCGCTAACCGGGGAGCTGTTTTTT. The whole variable domain, remainder taken from reference TRBV7-8 and TRBJ2-2, is GAGVSQSPRYKVAKRGQDVALRCDPISGHVSLFWYQQALGQGPEFLTYFQNEAQLDKSGLPSDRFFAERPEGSVSTLKIQRTQQEDSAVYLCASSLQALTGELFFGEGSRLTVL.

This chain joins TRBV30 and TRBJ1-3; no clear D. V dropped 0 bases and J dropped 0 bases, with 12 bases sitting between them. The CDR3 runs 16 residues. Per germline, CDR1 GTSNPN and CDR2 SVGIG (reference sequence). This chain's CDR3 is CAWSVLGPFSGNTIYF. DNA for the CDR3: TGTGCCTGGAGTGTATTAGGGCCCTTCTCTGGAAACACCATATATTTT.

V usage is TRBV6-5 and J usage is TRBJ2-1; D perhaps matches TRBD1 (5 bases). Germline V CDR1 and CDR2: MNHEY, SVGAGI. The CDR3 contains 14 residues. Trimming removed 0 bases from V and 8 bases from J, with 11 bases in between. The CDR3 DNA sequence: TGTGCCAGCAGTTACTCGATCAGGGCGTATGAGCAGTTCTTC. Translated, it gives CASSYSIRAYEQFF.

The rearrangement joins TRBV5-1 to TRBJ2-2; 8 bases agree with TRBD1. This CDR3 is 15 amino acids long. CDR1 is SGHRS, CDR2 YFSETQ, per germline. V dropped 2 bases and J dropped 3; count of bases not matched to a gene: 3. The CDR3 loop reads CASSFPGGDTGELFF. CDR3 bases: TGCGCCAGCAGCTTTCCAGGGGGCGACACCGGGGAGCTGTTTTTT.

The chain has TRBV7-2 and TRBJ2-3; D unclear. V shed 2 bases and J shed 1 base, with 10 bases lying between them. Germline CDR1 SGHTA, CDR2 FQGNSA. This CDR3 has 15 residues. This CDR3 is CASSLRMGGTDTQYF. The CDR3 nucleotides read TGTGCCAGCAGCTTAAGAATGGGCGGCACAGATACGCAGTATTTT. Based on the CDR3 plus reference TRBV7-2 and TRBJ2-3, the full variable domain is GAGVSQSPSNKVTEKGKDVELRCDPISGHTALYWYRQSLGQGLEFLIYFQGNSAPDKSGLPSDRFSAERTGGSVSTLTIQRTQQEDSAVYLCASSLRMGGTDTQYFGPGTRLTVL.

As for this clone: The sample holds other DNA sequences that translate to the same CDR3. The chain combines TRBV7-2 with TRBJ2-7; 14 bases line up with TRBD2. Germline V CDR1 and CDR2: SGHTA, FQGNSA. Trimming at V came to 4 bases and at J to 6 bases, leaving 5 bases not matched to a gene. The CDR3 is made up of 15 amino acids. CDR3 protein: CASSSGLAGVGEQYF. Here the CDR3 DNA reads TGTGCCAGCAGCTCGGGACTAGCGGGAGTAGGCGAGCAGTACTTC.

The chain is built from TRBV14 and TRBJ2-1; a weak D match, TRBD1 (6 bases). V gave up 4 bases and J gave up 5 bases, with 12 bases separating them. From germline, CDR1 is SGHDN and CDR2 FVKESK. The CDR3 consists of 14 residues. CDR3 DNA: TGTGCCAGCAGCCGTTGGGACAACCACAATGAGCAGTTCTTC. Protein sequence: CASSRWDNHNEQFF.

The chain combines TRBV6-5 with TRBJ2-1; D perhaps matches TRBD1 (6 bases). The CDR3 totals 14 residues. V lost 7 bases, J lost 4 bases, and 14 bases lay in between. CDR1 and CDR2 (germline): MNHEY, SVGAGI. For the CDR3, the DNA is TGTGCCAGCATCCGTTCTACAGGGTACAATGAGCAGTTCTTC. Amino acids: CASIRSTGYNEQFF.

The rearrangement links TRBV30 to TRBJ1-2; D uncertain. This CDR3 spans 11 amino acids. The germline V and J ends were trimmed by 3 bases and 4 bases, with 6 bases remaining between them. Germline CDR1 and CDR2: GTSNPN and SVGIG (reference sequence). The CDR3 sequence: CAWRPIYGYTF. The CDR3 coding sequence is TGTGCCTGGAGACCCATCTATGGCTACACCTTC.

This chain joins TRBV10-3 and TRBJ2-2; unclear D gene. The CDR3 sequence is 14 residues long. Trimming removed 7 bases at V and 7 bases at J, with 16 bases between. Germline-derived CDR1 and CDR2 are ENHRY and SYGVKD. In DNA, the CDR3 is TGTGCCATCAATTCGGAGTCCTCAGGCGGGGAGCTGTTTTTT. Encoded protein: CAINSESSGGELFF.

The chain combines TRBV5-1 with TRBJ2-2, with D perhaps matching TRBD2 (7 bases). Germline CDR1 and CDR2: SGHRS and YFSETQ. The CDR3 length is 15 residues. The V end was cut by 6 bases, the J end by 4 bases, with 16 bases between. CDR3 nucleotides: TGCGCCAGCAAAGGGGGGCTAGCGGTCACCGGGGAGCTGTTTTTT. Its translation: CASKGGLAVTGELFF.

The chain carries TRBV30 and TRBJ1-1; 8 positions agree with TRBD1. The germline gives CDR1 GTSNPN, CDR2 SVGIG (reference sequence). V was clipped by 7 bases and J by 1 base; unmatched bases: 17. There are 17 residues in the CDR3. The CDR3 protein is CASFPEQGVLKNTEAFF. The DNA of the CDR3 is TGTGCCTCTTTCCCGGAACAGGGGGTACTTAAGAACACTGAAGCTTTCTTT.

A word on this clone: One end of the junction is discordant with germline, which a read error may explain. The chain employs TRBV7-7 and TRBJ2-1; TRBD2 matches 9 bases. CDR1 SSHAT and CDR2 FNYEAQ come from the germline V gene (reference sequence). CDR3 size: 16 residues. Here the CDR3 DNA reads TGTGCTAGCAGCCAGGGGGGACTAGCCTTCGGGAATGAGCAGTTCTTC. This codes for CASSQGGLAFGNEQFF. The full variable domain, its missing parts supplied by reference TRBV7-7 and TRBJ2-1, is GAGVSQSPRYKVTKRGQDVTLRCDPISSHATLYWYQQALGQGPEFLTYFNYEAQPDKSGLPSDRFSAERPEGSISTLTIQRTEQRDSAMYRCASSQGGLAFGNEQFFGPGTRLTVL.

This chain joins TRBV9 and TRBJ2-1, with TRBD2 matching 10 bases. V shed 4 bases and J 4 bases; nucleotides not matched to a gene: 11. CDR1 is SGDLS and CDR2 is YYNGEE in the germline V gene. The CDR3 contains 17 residues. CDR3 amino acids: CASSPLSGTSEYNEQFF. Here the CDR3 DNA reads TGTGCCAGCAGCCCCCTTTCCGGGACTAGCGAATACAATGAGCAGTTCTTC.

The gene calls are TRBV2 and TRBJ2-6; a weak D match, TRBD1 (5 bases). The CDR3 has 15 residues. Looked up from germline, CDR1 is SNHLY and CDR2 is FYNNEI. The ends were cut back, 8 bases at V and 0 bases at J, with 11 bases in the middle. In nucleotides, the CDR3 is TGTGCCAGCGGGGCAGAAAGCTCTGGGGCCAACGTCCTGACTTTC. Its translation is CASGAESSGANVLTF.

Concerning this clone itself: The same CDR3 arises from other DNA sequences in this sample as well. The chain employs TRBV11-3 and TRBJ2-3; D gene unclear. The V end was cut by 1 base, the J end by 1 base, with 3 bases between. There are 13 residues in the CDR3. Germline CDR1 is SGHNT and CDR2 is YENEEA. The CDR3 DNA reads TGTGCCAGCAGCTTAGGACGCACAGATACGCAGTATTTT. It encodes CASSLGRTDTQYF.

The chain couples TRBV6-5 to TRBJ2-7; no firm D call. The germline V gene has CDR1 MNHEY and CDR2 SVGAGI. The CDR3 covers 16 residues. V shed 4 bases and J shed 2 bases, with 18 bases lying between them. In DNA, the CDR3 is TGTGCCAGCAGTTCCACCGGCGAATTTAAGCCCTACGAGCAGTACTTC. Protein sequence: CASSSTGEFKPYEQYF.

The rearrangement links TRBV6-5 to TRBJ2-7; 8 bases agree with TRBD2. The V gene's germline CDR1 is MNHEY and CDR2 SVGAGI. With V trimmed by 5 bases and J by 6 bases, 6 bases remained unmatched. The CDR3 loop spans 13 amino acids. CDR3 loop: CASSDSGIGEQYF. The CDR3 DNA sequence: TGTGCCAGCAGTGATAGCGGGATTGGCGAGCAGTACTTC.

On this clone itself: The sample holds other DNA sequences that translate to the same CDR3. The chain carries TRBV11-2 and TRBJ1-1; D is unresolved. V dropped 0 bases and J dropped 5 bases, with 7 bases sitting between them. Germline CDR1 is SGHAT and CDR2 is FQNNGV. The CDR3 is made up of 13 amino acids. CDR3 coding DNA: TGTGCCAGCAGCTTAGATTTGGGGACTGAAGCTTTCTTT. It encodes CASSLDLGTEAFF.

The genes are TRBV4-1 and TRBJ2-1; the match to TRBD2 covers 7 bases. The CDR3 is made up of 16 amino acids. Germline-derived CDR1 and CDR2 are MGHRA and YSYEKL. With 0 bases clipped from V and 8 bases from J, the junction kept 10 bases outside the gene matches. The CDR3 DNA reads TGCGCCAGCAGCCAAGATGGGGGGGATTGGGGCGATGAGCAGTTCTTC. Translating gives CASSQDGGDWGDEQFF.

The V and J genes are TRBV29-1 and TRBJ2-7, with 13 bases fitting TRBD2. V gave up 7 bases and J gave up 9 bases; unmatched junction bases: 15. The V gene's germline CDR1 is SQVTM and CDR2 ANQGSEA. This CDR3 spans 15 amino acids. In nucleotides, the CDR3 is TGCAGCGCTTCTGGGACTAGCGGGACGAAATCCATGCAGTACTTC. Its translation: CSASGTSGTKSMQYF.

The V gene is TRBV7-2, the J gene TRBJ2-5, with 14 nucleotides matching TRBD2. Germline lookup yields CDR1 SGHTA and CDR2 FQGNSA. Unmatched junction bases numbered 4, after V lost 6 bases and J lost 4 bases. The CDR3 length is 15 residues. The CDR3 bases are TGTGCCAGCAGACGACTAGCGGGAGGGCCAGAGACCCAGTACTTC. This gives the protein CASRRLAGGPETQYF. The variable domain in full, with the rest retrieved from reference TRBV7-2 and TRBJ2-5, is GAGVSQSPSNKVTEKGKDVELRCDPISGHTALYWYRQSLGQGLEFLIYFQGNSAPDKSGLPSDRFSAERTGGSVSTLTIQRTQQEDSAVYLCASRRLAGGPETQYFGPGTRLLVL.

This rearrangement joins TRBV5-1 to TRBJ2-1; D ambiguous. This CDR3 spans 12 amino acids. The germline gives CDR1 SGHRS, CDR2 YFSETQ. Trimming cost V 1 base and J 13 bases, with 12 bases left between them. In DNA, the CDR3 is TGCGCCAGCAGCTTGACTGGGCTAGGACAGTTCTTC. The encoded protein is CASSLTGLGQFF.

As to this clone: One end of the junction is discordant with germline, which a read error may explain. V and J are TRBV2 and TRBJ2-3, with D possibly TRBD2 on 6 matching bases. This CDR3 contains 12 residues. CDR1 SNHLY and CDR2 FYNNEI come from the germline V gene. CDR3 in amino acids: CAGSGSTDTQYF. The CDR3 coding sequence is TGTGCCGGCAGCGGGAGCACAGATACGCAGTATTTT.

The rearrangement uses TRBV7-2 and TRBJ2-7; possible D gene TRBD2, 6 bases. Trimming pared 5 bases from V and 5 bases from J, leaving 16 bases between. The germline CDR1 and CDR2 sequences are SGHTA and FQGNSA. CDR3 length: 14 residues. CDR3 residues: CASSAQTRQNEQYF. The CDR3 DNA follows: TGTGCCAGCAGCGCCCAGACTAGACAGAACGAGCAGTACTTC.

The rearrangement links TRBV11-2 to TRBJ1-1; maybe TRBD1 (6 bases). Germline values: CDR1 SGHAT, CDR2 FQNNGV. The V gene lost 8 bases and the J gene lost 7 bases, with 14 bases spanning the gap. The CDR3 covers 12 residues. Here the CDR3 DNA reads TGTGCCAGCCGGCGGGACAACCATGAAGCTTTCTTT. This sequence encodes CASRRDNHEAFF.

V usage is TRBV7-2 and J usage is TRBJ2-7, with D perhaps TRBD1 or TRBD2 (5 bases each). V was trimmed by 5 bases and J by 7 bases, leaving 18 bases between them. The CDR3 is 14 amino acids. The germline gives CDR1 SGHTA, CDR2 FQGNSA. DNA for the CDR3: TGTGCCAGCAGCCTGGGACCTAAAATAGGGGAGCAGTACTTC. Translation: CASSLGPKIGEQYF.